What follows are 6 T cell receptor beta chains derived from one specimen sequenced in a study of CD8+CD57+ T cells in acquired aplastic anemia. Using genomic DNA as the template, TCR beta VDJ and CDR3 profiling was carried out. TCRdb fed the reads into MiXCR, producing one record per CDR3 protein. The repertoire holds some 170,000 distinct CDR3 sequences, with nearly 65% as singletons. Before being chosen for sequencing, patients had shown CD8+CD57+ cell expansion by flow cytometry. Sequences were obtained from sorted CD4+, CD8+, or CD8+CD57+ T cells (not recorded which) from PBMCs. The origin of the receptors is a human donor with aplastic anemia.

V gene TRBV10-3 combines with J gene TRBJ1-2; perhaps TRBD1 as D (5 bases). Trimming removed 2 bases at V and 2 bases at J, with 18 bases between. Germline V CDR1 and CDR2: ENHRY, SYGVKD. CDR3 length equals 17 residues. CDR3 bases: TGTGCCATCAGTGAGAGTCCGGTCGGGGGGACCAACTATGGCTACACCTTC. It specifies CAISESPVGGTNYGYTF.

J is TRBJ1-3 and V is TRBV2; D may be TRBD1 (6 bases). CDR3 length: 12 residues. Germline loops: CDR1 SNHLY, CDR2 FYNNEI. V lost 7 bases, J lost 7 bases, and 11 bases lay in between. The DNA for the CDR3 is TGTGCCAGCACGCTCAGGGGCAACACCATATATTTT. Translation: CASTLRGNTIYF.

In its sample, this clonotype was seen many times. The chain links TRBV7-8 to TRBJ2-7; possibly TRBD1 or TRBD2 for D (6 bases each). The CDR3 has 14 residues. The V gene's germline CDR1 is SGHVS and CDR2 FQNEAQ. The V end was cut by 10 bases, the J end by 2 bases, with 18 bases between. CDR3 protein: CATCRGPRAYEQYF. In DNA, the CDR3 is TGTGCCACCTGTCGGGGGCCCCGCGCCTACGAGCAGTACTTC.

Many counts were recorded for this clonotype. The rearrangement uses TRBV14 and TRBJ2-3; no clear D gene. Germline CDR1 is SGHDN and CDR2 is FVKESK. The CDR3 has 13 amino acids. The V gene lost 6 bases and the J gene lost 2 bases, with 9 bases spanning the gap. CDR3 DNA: TGTGCCAGCAGTCTAGTTCTCACAGATACGCAGTATTTT. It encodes CASSLVLTDTQYF.

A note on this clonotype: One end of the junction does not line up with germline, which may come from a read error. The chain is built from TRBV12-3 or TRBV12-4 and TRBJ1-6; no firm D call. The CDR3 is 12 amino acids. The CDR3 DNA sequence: TGTGCCAGCAGCCTTAATAATTTACCCCTCCACTTT. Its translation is CASSLNNLPLHF.

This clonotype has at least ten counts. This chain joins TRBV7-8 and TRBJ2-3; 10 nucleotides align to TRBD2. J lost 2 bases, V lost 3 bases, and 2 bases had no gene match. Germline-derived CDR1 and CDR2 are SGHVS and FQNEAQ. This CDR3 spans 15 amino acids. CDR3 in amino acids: CASSFSGGYTDTQYF. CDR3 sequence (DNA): TGTGCCAGCAGCTTTAGCGGGGGGTACACAGATACGCAGTATTTT. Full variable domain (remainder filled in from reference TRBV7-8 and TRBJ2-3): GAGVSQSPRYKVAKRGQDVALRCDPISGHVSLFWYQQALGQGPEFLTYFQNEAQLDKSGLPSDRFFAERPEGSVSTLKIQRTQQEDSAVYLCASSFSGGYTDTQYFGPGTRLTVL.